The 31 T cell receptor beta chains listed next were all sequenced from one sample in a study of T cell clonotyping in hematopoietic cell transplantation. Generated by immunoSEQ multiplex PCR, the TCRdb table keeps only in-frame clones and is missing some. The sample carries several thousand clones, roughly 87% recorded once. This sample's time point: recipient sample about 28 days before transplant, after cytoreduction. The input for sequencing was peripheral blood mononuclear cells, taken before stem cell transplant. These receptors were collected from a woman aged 55-70 years with acute myeloid leukemia. Some clones in this sample may be carry-over from other donors' samples.

The chain joins TRBV10-3 to TRBJ2-3; TRBD2 is a possible D gene (6 bases). From germline, CDR1 is ENHRY and CDR2 SYGVKD. This CDR3 has 13 amino acids. Trimming stripped 8 bases from V and 2 bases from J, with 11 bases between. CDR3 coding DNA: TGTGCCATCGTGGGGGACTTCACAGATACGCAGTATTTT. This encodes CAIVGDFTDTQYF.

This clone showed up just a few times. The chain joins TRBV6-5 to TRBJ1-2, with D unclear. This CDR3 is 16 amino acids long. Per germline, CDR1 MNHEY and CDR2 SVGAGI. The V end lost 2 bases, the J end lost 4 bases, and 17 bases lay between the germline ends. The CDR3, as DNA: TGTGCCAGCAGTTACCTCCAGGCCCCAACTCTCTATGGCTACACCTTC. Translation gives CASSYLQAPTLYGYTF.

The chain couples TRBV19 to TRBJ2-1; D perhaps matches TRBD1 (6 bases). Germline V gene sequence: CDR1 LNHDA, CDR2 SQIVND (reference sequence). V lost 1 base and J lost 9, with 10 bases in between. This CDR3 contains 13 residues. Written as DNA, the CDR3 is TGTGCCAGTAGTATAGTGTGGGGGCTTGAGCAGTTCTTC. As protein: CASSIVWGLEQFF.

The CDR3 DNA reads as TGTGCCAGCAGCTTAGGGCTAGCGGGCTACGAGCAGTACGTC. Translating gives CASSLGLAGYEQYV. This chain links TRBV11-2 with TRBJ2-7; 8 nucleotides align to TRBD2. The germline CDR1 and CDR2 sequences are SGHAT and FQNNGV. The CDR3 is made up of 14 amino acids. J lost 3 bases, V lost 1 base, and 2 bases had no gene match.

V gene TRBV7-2 combines with J gene TRBJ2-3, with 7 bases identical to TRBD1. V shed 1 base and J 4 bases; nucleotides not matched to a gene: 2. The length of the CDR3 is 14 residues. The germline V gene encodes CDR1 SGHTA and CDR2 FQGNSA. This chain's CDR3 is CASSLGDRPDTQYF. The CDR3 DNA reads as TGTGCCAGCAGCTTAGGGGACAGACCAGATACGCAGTATTTT.

The rearrangement uses TRBV10-3 and TRBJ1-1; D unclear. Germline CDR1 is ENHRY and CDR2 is SYGVKD. Between the trimmed V and J ends, which lost 7 bases and 4 bases, there was a span of 16 bases. CDR3 length: 14 amino acids. CDR3 loop: CAIMSGVGSTEAFF. In DNA form, the CDR3 reads TGTGCCATCATGTCCGGGGTGGGGAGCACTGAAGCTTTCTTT.

This chain links TRBV7-2 with TRBJ2-1, with D unresolved. V was clipped by 3 bases and J by 9 bases, with 6 bases between them. Germline assignment: CDR1 SGHTA and CDR2 FQGNSA. This CDR3 region has 11 residues. The CDR3 DNA sequence: TGTGCCAGCAGCTTGAGGTTTGAGCAGTTCTTC. It specifies CASSLRFEQFF.

The chain has TRBV7-8 and TRBJ1-2; 12 bases align to TRBD1. The V gene end was trimmed by 3 bases and the J gene end by 2 bases; junction bases not matched to a gene: 1. The CDR3 is 15 amino acids. In germline, CDR1 is SGHVS, CDR2 FQNEAQ. In DNA, the CDR3 is TGTGCCAGCAGCTTTGGGACAGGGGGCAACTATGGCTACACCTTC. It yields the protein CASSFGTGGNYGYTF.

The chain combines TRBV21-1 with TRBJ2-7; the table assigns TRBD2, which was not confirmed against the DNA. TRBV21-1 is labeled a pseudogene. The CDR3 extends over 15 amino acids. DNA of the CDR3: TGTGCCAGCAGCAAATGGAGCGGGAGGACCCACGAGCAGTACGTC. Residues: CASSKWSGRTHEQYV.

This chain uses TRBV5-4 with TRBJ2-5; tentatively, D is TRBD2 (6 bases). Germline assignment: CDR1 SGHNT and CDR2 YYREEE (reference sequence). This CDR3 contains 15 residues. Trimming shortened V by 3 bases and J by 4 bases, and 16 bases separated the two germline ends. CDR3 protein: CASSSPGGVRETQYF. The CDR3 DNA follows: TGTGCCAGCAGCTCACCTGGCGGGGTCCGAGAGACCCAGTACTTC.

The chain joins TRBV5-4 to TRBJ2-5, with D hard to call. Trimming left V 2 bases short and J 0 bases short, with 8 bases between. CDR3 size: 14 residues. Germline values: CDR1 SGHNT, CDR2 YYREEE (reference sequence). The CDR3 sequence is CASSLRQYQETQYF. The CDR3 DNA sequence: TGTGCCAGCAGCTTAAGGCAGTACCAAGAGACCCAGTACTTC.

The chain is built from TRBV30 and TRBJ1-3; TRBD1 agrees at 8 bases. The J segment lost 4 bases and the V segment lost 4 bases, leaving 3 bases of the junction unmatched. The germline gives CDR1 GTSNPN, CDR2 SVGIG (reference sequence). The CDR3 contains 13 residues. The DNA of the CDR3 is TGTGCCTGGAACCGGGACAGGGGAAACACCATATATTTT. It yields the protein CAWNRDRGNTIYF.

This sequence joins TRBV5-1 and TRBJ1-2, with TRBD1 identical over 9 bases. With V trimmed by 1 base and J by 8 bases, 9 bases remained unmatched. Germline V gives CDR1 SGHRS, CDR2 YFSETQ. The CDR3 has 15 amino acids. The CDR3 DNA sequence: TGCGCCAGCAGCTTGACAACCGGGACAGGGTTAGGCTACACCTTC. Translated, it gives CASSLTTGTGLGYTF.

V usage is TRBV30 and J usage is TRBJ1-2; D is uncertain. Trimming took off 2 bases at V and 5 bases at J, with 12 bases between the two ends. Germline CDR1 and CDR2: GTSNPN and SVGIG (reference sequence). CDR3 length: 13 amino acids. The CDR3 bases are TGTGCCTGGAGTCGAGGAGACGGGTATGGCTACACCTTC. Translating gives CAWSRGDGYGYTF.

The rearrangement links TRBV10-3 to TRBJ1-4; a possible D gene is TRBD1 (6 bases). Germline-derived CDR1 and CDR2 are ENHRY and SYGVKD. V shed 0 bases and J shed 5 bases, with 19 bases lying between them. This CDR3 spans 18 amino acids. The CDR3 DNA is TGTGCCATCAGTGAGTCGAGCCTTACACAGGGTTGGAATGAAAAACTGTTTTTT. Translating gives CAISESSLTQGWNEKLFF.

V is TRBV6-6 and J is TRBJ1-4; weak D call: TRBD1 (5 bases). Germline assignment: CDR1 MNHNY and CDR2 SVGAGI (reference sequence). V lost 9 bases and J 4 bases, leaving 12 bases between the germline ends. The CDR3 runs 13 residues. Written as DNA, the CDR3 is TGTGCCAGTGAGACAGTCCTTAATGAAAAACTGTTTTTT. Its translation is CASETVLNEKLFF.

The chain is built from TRBV6-4 and TRBJ2-3, with 13 bases fitting TRBD2. Trimming took 4 bases from V and 3 from J; bases not matched to a gene: 1. Germline V gene sequence: CDR1 MRHNA, CDR2 SNTAGT. The CDR3 totals 15 residues. In DNA form, the CDR3 reads TGTGCCAGCAGTGTGACTAGCGGGGGGACAGATACGCAGTATTTT. Its translation: CASSVTSGGTDTQYF.

This rearrangement joins TRBV6-5 to TRBJ2-1; D remains ambiguous. Trimming took off 3 bases at V and 2 bases at J, with 8 bases between the two ends. CDR1 is MNHEY and CDR2 is SVGAGI in the germline V gene. CDR3 length equals 14 residues. This chain's CDR3 is CASSYGETYNEQFF. The CDR3 nucleotides read TGTGCCAGCAGTTATGGCGAAACCTACAATGAGCAGTTCTTC.

The V call is TRBV9, the J call TRBJ2-6, with unresolved D. V was shortened by 5 bases and J by 5 bases, with 20 bases between the two germline ends. From germline, CDR1 is SGDLS and CDR2 YYNGEE. This CDR3 contains 17 residues. This CDR3 is CASSDSLKQSRANVLTF. For the CDR3, the DNA is TGTGCCAGCAGTGATTCACTCAAACAAAGTCGGGCCAACGTCCTGACTTTC.

The chain links TRBV7-9 to TRBJ2-7; 7 nucleotides agree with TRBD2. The germline gives CDR1 SEHNR, CDR2 FQNEAQ (reference sequence). The CDR3 loop spans 17 amino acids. J lost 2 bases, V lost 4 bases, and 14 bases had no gene match. The DNA for the CDR3 is TGTGCCAGCAGCTCCCCCCGAATGGCGGGAGTTACCTACGAGCAGTACTTC. It yields the protein CASSSPRMAGVTYEQYF.

This chain links TRBV19 with TRBJ2-2; 10 positions match TRBD2. Germline V gives CDR1 LNHDA, CDR2 SQIVND (reference sequence). J lost 6 bases, V lost 3 bases, and 13 bases had no gene match. This CDR3 spans 18 amino acids. CDR3 protein: CASSIIHQAGGAAGELFF. CDR3 nucleotides: TGTGCCAGTAGTATCATTCACCAAGCGGGAGGGGCGGCCGGGGAGCTGTTTTTT.

The CDR3 spells CASSVRLRGTDTQYF. CDR3 nucleotide sequence: TGTGCCAGCAGTGTTCGGCTCAGGGGAACAGATACGCAGTATTTT. This chain uses TRBV25-1 with TRBJ2-3; TRBD1 might be the D (6 bases). Per germline, CDR1 MGHDK and CDR2 SYGVNS. The CDR3 is 15 amino acids. V was pared by 4 bases and J by 3 bases, with 14 bases between.

The chain has TRBV6-5 and TRBJ2-7, with D unclear. The CDR3 spans 10 residues. The V gene lost 4 bases and the J gene lost 8 bases, with 6 bases spanning the gap. CDR1 is MNHEY and CDR2 is SVGAGI in the germline V gene. CDR3 coding DNA: TGTGCCAGCAGTTCCGCAAAGCAGTACTTC. It specifies CASSSAKQYF.

The genes are TRBV6-5 and TRBJ2-5, with a tentative D call TRBD1 (5 bases). Trimming removed 8 bases from V and 1 base from J, with 11 bases in between. Germline V lookup: CDR1 MNHEY, CDR2 SVGAGI. The CDR3 totals 13 residues. The CDR3 sequence: CASGRGSQETQYF. For the CDR3, the DNA is TGTGCCAGCGGTAGGGGCAGCCAAGAGACCCAGTACTTC.

The V and J genes are TRBV30 and TRBJ2-2; the D is unclear. This CDR3 comprises 10 residues. Germline-derived CDR1 and CDR2 are GTSNPN and SVGIG (reference sequence). V lost 6 bases and J lost 3, with 2 bases in between. In nucleotides, the CDR3 is TGTGCCTGCGACACCGGGGAGCTGTTTTTT. Protein product: CACDTGELFF.

In its sample, this clone was seen a few times. This rearrangement joins TRBV19 to TRBJ2-1; D ambiguous. V was cut by 6 bases and J by 7 bases, with 7 bases left in between. The CDR3 covers 11 residues. Germline V gives CDR1 LNHDA, CDR2 SQIVND (reference sequence). CDR3 sequence (DNA): TGTGCCAGTAGCAGAGGAAATGAGCAGTTCTTC. This codes for CASSRGNEQFF. The variable domain in full, with the rest retrieved from reference TRBV19 and TRBJ2-1, is DGGITQSPKYLFRKEGQNVTLSCEQNLNHDAMYWYRQDPGQGLRLIYYSQIVNDFQKGDIAEGYSVSREKKESFPLTVTSAQKNPTAFYLCASSRGNEQFFGPGTRLTVL.

DNA for the CDR3: TGCGCCAGTTCGATTGGTGTGTGGGCGACTGAAGCTTTCTTT. This gives the protein CASSIGVWATEAFF. This sequence joins TRBV4-3 and TRBJ1-1, with D unclear. Germline CDR1 LGHNA, CDR2 YSLEER. This CDR3 comprises 14 residues. Trimming pared 9 bases from V and 5 bases from J, leaving 19 bases between.

The chain's CDR3 is CASSFGQNTEAFF. Written as DNA, the CDR3 is TGTGCCAGCAGTTTCGGACAGAACACTGAAGCTTTCTTT. This sequence joins TRBV6-5 and TRBJ1-1; a possible D gene is TRBD1 (5 bases). Trimming took off 4 bases at V and 1 base at J, with 7 bases between the two ends. The CDR3 contains 13 residues. The germline gives CDR1 MNHEY, CDR2 SVGAGI.

The DNA for the CDR3 is TGCGCCAGCAGCTTGGCGACAGGTGGGGAGCAGTTCTTC. Amino acids: CASSLATGGEQFF. The chain links TRBV5-1 to TRBJ2-1, with D possibly TRBD1 on 6 matching bases. This CDR3 contains 13 residues. With 0 bases removed from V and 10 bases from J, the gap between germline ends came to 11 bases. Germline CDR1 SGHRS, CDR2 YFSETQ.

This chain links TRBV6-6 with TRBJ1-1, with D tentatively TRBD1 (5 bases). The CDR3 covers 15 residues. Trimming stripped 5 bases from V and 2 bases from J, with 15 bases between. Germline V CDR1 and CDR2: MNHNY, SVGAGI (reference sequence). The CDR3 sequence: CASSLRGTDNTEAFF. CDR3 DNA: TGTGCCAGCAGTCTCCGGGGGACCGACAACACTGAAGCTTTCTTT.

This clone was observed a single time. The chain joins TRBV5-1 to TRBJ2-3; 7 bases line up with TRBD2. In germline, CDR1 is SGHRS, CDR2 YFSETQ. CDR3 length: 16 residues. Trimming at V came to 4 bases and at J to 0 bases, leaving 8 bases not matched to a gene. The CDR3 loop is CASSPGISGSTDTQYF. In DNA, the CDR3 is TGCGCCAGCAGCCCCGGGATTAGCGGGAGCACAGATACGCAGTATTTT.